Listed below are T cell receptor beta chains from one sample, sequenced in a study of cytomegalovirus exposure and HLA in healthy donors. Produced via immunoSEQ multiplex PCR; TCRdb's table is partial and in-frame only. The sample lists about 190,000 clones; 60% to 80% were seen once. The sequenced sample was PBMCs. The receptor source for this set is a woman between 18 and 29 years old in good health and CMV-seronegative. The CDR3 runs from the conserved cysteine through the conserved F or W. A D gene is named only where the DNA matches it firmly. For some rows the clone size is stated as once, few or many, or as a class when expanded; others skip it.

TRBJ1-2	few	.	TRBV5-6	CASSFYLALAHGYTF	TGTGCCAGCAGCTTTTATTTAGCCTTGGCCCATGGCTACACCTTC
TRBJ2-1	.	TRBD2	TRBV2	CANIGGRALDEQFF	TGTGCCAACATCGGCGGGAGGGCCTTGGATGAGCAGTTCTTC
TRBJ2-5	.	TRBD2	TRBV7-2	CASTPGRIQETQYF	TGTGCCTCAACCCCCGGGAGGATCCAAGAGACCCAGTACTTC
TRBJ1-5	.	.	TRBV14	CASSQEGPRQIVQPQHF	TGTGCCAGCAGCCAAGAGGGGCCGAGACAGATTGTCCAGCCCCAGCATTTT
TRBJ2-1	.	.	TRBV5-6	CASSLGGRYNEQFF	TGTGCCAGCAGCTTGGGGGGCAGGTACAATGAGCAGTTCTTC
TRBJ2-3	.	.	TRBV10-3	CAISGGYSTDTQYF	TGTGCCATCTCGGGTGGCTATAGCACAGATACGCAGTATTTT
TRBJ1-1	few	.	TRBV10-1	CASSIKPEAFF	TGCGCCAGCAGTATCAAGCCTGAAGCTTTCTTT
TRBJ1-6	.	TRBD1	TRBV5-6	CASSPPDRGGNSPLHF	TGTGCCAGCAGCCCCCCGGACAGGGGTGGAAATTCACCCCTCCACTTT
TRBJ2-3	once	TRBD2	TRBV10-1	CASSGPGLAGVGTDTQYF	TGCGCCAGCAGTGGACCCGGACTAGCGGGAGTCGGCACAGATACGCAGTATTTT
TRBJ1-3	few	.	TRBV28	CASSPPIYSGNTIYF	TGTGCCAGCAGTCCACCCATCTACTCTGGAAACACCATATATTTT
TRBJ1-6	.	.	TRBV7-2	CASSLKGVNSPLHF	TGTGCCAGCAGCTTAAAGGGAGTGAATTCACCCCTCCACTTT
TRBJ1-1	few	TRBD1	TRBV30	CAWSGGQGLGTEAFF	TGTGCCTGGAGTGGGGGACAGGGGCTAGGGACTGAAGCTTTCTTT
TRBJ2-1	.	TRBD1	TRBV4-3	CASSQAGTADEQFF	TGCGCCAGCAGCCAAGCCGGGACAGCCGATGAGCAGTTCTTC
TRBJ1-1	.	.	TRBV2	CASSEALRRDNEAFF	TGTGCCAGCAGTGAAGCGCTTCGCAGGGATAATGAAGCTTTCTTT
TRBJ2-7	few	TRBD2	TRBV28	CASRYSGISSYEQYF	TGTGCCAGCAGGTATAGCGGGATCTCCTCCTACGAGCAGTACTTC
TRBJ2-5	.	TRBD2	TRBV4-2	CASSQGAGGSQETQYF	TGTGCCAGCAGCCAAGGAGCGGGGGGGTCTCAAGAGACCCAGTACTTC
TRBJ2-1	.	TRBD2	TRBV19	CASSIISLAGVSNEQFF	TGTGCCAGTAGTATCATTTCGCTAGCGGGGGTTTCTAATGAGCAGTTCTTC
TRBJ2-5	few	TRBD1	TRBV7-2	CASSPTGTGVEETQYF	TGTGCCAGCAGCCCCACCGGGACAGGGGTTGAGGAGACCCAGTACTTC
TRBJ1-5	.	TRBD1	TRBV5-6	CASSFGTGGEPQHF	TGTGCCAGCAGCTTTGGGACAGGGGGCGAGCCCCAGCATTTT
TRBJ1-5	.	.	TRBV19	CASSITEKSNQPQHF	TGTGCCAGTAGTATAACAGAGAAGAGCAATCAGCCCCAGCATTTT
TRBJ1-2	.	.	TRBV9	CASSDPPGGGYTF	TGTGCCAGCAGCGACCCTCCGGGGGGAGGCTACACCTTC
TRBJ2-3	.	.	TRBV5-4	CASSLGLATSTDTQYF	TGTGCCAGCAGCTTGGGGCTAGCGACTAGCACAGATACGCAGTATTTT
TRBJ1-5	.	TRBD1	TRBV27	CASSPERDRGPMGNQPQHF	TGTGCCAGCAGTCCAGAACGGGACAGAGGGCCCATGGGCAATCAGCCCCAGCATTTT
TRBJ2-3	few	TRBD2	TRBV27	CASSPGLAGTDTQYF	TGTGCCAGCAGCCCCGGCCTAGCGGGCACAGATACGCAGTATTTT
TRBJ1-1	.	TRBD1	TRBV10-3	CAISPSTGGDTEAFF	TGTGCCATCAGTCCTTCGACAGGGGGTGACACTGAAGCTTTCTTT
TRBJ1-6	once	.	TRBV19	CASKLDSGGRGSPLHF	TGTGCCAGTAAGTTGGACAGCGGAGGAAGGGGCTCACCCCTCCACTTT
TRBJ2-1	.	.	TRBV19	CASSTKLDIRAYNEQFF	TGTGCCAGTAGTACTAAACTGGACATCAGAGCCTACAATGAGCAGTTCTTC
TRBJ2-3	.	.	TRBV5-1	CASSLSGIRTDTQYF	TGCGCCAGCAGCTTGTCAGGGATACGCACAGATACGCAGTATTTT
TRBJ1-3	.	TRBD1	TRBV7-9	CSSSTEARGNTIYF	TGTTCCAGCAGCACCGAGGCCAGGGGGAACACCATATATTTT
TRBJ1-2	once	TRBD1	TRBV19	CASSLDRRRGYTF	TGTGCCAGTAGTTTGGACAGGCGGCGTGGCTACACCTTC